This T cell receptor (beta chain) was sequenced for a study of blood T cell repertoires in COVID-19. The assay was immunoSEQ multiplex PCR, and TCRdb's table has in-frame clones only and misses some. The sample shows over 90,000 clones, about four fifths of them seen only once. V lost 2 bases and J lost 2, with 7 bases in between. Germline values: CDR1 WNHNN, CDR2 SYGVQD (reference sequence). CDR3 length: 13 amino acids. The clonotype originates from a man aged 80 or over with COVID-19, enrolled during active disease. The sequenced sample was peripheral blood. V and J are TRBV10-1 and TRBJ2-7; D gene uncertain. The CDR3 bases are TGCGCCAGCAGTGAGAACAACCCCTACGAGCAGTACTTC. Translation gives CASSENNPYEQYF.